This TCR beta chain was profiled in a study of OX40 agonist ivuxolimab in advanced cancers. Study-wide background: Melanoma, hepatocellular carcinoma, head and neck or renal cell cancer occurred in dose-escalation patients. Study results and caveats: Both CD4+ and CD8+ T cell populations in blood had undergone clonal expansion by week 6 at 0.1 to 3.0 mg/kg. Among T cells, CD8+ cells averaged more expanded clones than CD4+ cells.

As regards this clone: Its antigen remains unknown.

Trimming removed 4 bases from V and 2 bases from J, with 21 bases in between. Germline CDR1 MDHEN, CDR2 SYDVKM. The CDR3 has 17 residues. Patients were ineligible given autoimmune disease history or systemic immunosuppression. Libraries were prepared by immunoSEQ multiplex PCR; TCRdb keeps only in-frame clonotypes and omits some of them. This table has some 41,000 clones, about 87% appearing once. The receptor was derived from an adult with an advanced solid tumor such as melanoma, head and neck, liver or kidney cancer. The sequenced sample was CD4+ or CD8+ T cells sorted from blood, obtained in a trial of the OX40 agonist ivuxolimab. The chain is built from TRBV28 and TRBJ2-7; weak D call: TRBD1 (5 bases). The CDR3 is CASSSPLDIKVTYEQYF. The CDR3 DNA reads TGTGCCAGCAGTTCCCCTTTGGACATTAAGGTGACCTACGAGCAGTACTTC.